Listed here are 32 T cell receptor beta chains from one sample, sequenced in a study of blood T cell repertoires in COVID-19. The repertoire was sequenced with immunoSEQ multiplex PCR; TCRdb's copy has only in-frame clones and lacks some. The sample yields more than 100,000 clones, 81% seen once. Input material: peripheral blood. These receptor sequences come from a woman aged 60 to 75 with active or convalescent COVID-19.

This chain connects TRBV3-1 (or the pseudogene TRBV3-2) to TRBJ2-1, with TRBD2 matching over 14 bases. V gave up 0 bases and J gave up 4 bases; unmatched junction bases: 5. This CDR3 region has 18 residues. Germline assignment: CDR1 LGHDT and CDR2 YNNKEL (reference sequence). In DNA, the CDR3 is TGTGCCAGCAGCCAAGATGGGACTAGCGGGGGCGCTTACAATGAGCAGTTCTTC. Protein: CASSQDGTSGGAYNEQFF.

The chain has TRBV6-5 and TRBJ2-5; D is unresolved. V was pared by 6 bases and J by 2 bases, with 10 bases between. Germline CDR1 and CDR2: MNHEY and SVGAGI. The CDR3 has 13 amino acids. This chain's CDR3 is CASRPFGQETQYF. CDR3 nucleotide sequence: TGTGCCAGCAGGCCCTTCGGGCAAGAGACCCAGTACTTC.

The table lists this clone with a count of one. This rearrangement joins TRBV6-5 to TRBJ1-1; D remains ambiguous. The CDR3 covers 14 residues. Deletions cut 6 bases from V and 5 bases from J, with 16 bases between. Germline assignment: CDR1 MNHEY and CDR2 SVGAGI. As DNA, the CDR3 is TGTGCCAGCAGAACGGGAGGCAGTTGGACTGAAGCTTTCTTT. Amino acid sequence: CASRTGGSWTEAFF.

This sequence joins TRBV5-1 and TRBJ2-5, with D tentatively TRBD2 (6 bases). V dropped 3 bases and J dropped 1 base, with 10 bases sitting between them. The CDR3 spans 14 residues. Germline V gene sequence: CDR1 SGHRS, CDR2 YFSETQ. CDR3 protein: CASSSAGSQETQYF. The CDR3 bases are TGCGCCAGCAGCTCCGCCGGGAGCCAAGAGACCCAGTACTTC.

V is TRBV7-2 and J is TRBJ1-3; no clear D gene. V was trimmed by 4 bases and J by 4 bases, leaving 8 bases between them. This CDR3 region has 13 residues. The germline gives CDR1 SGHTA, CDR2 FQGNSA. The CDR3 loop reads CASSSFAGNTIYF. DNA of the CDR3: TGTGCCAGCAGCTCGTTCGCGGGAAACACCATATATTTT.

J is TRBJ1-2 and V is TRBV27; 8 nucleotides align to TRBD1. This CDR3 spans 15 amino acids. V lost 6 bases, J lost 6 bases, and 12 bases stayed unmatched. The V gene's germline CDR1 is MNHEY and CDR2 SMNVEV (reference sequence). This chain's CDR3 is CASSLRTGWIDGYTF. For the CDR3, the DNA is TGTGCCAGCAGCCTGCGGACAGGGTGGATCGATGGCTACACCTTC.

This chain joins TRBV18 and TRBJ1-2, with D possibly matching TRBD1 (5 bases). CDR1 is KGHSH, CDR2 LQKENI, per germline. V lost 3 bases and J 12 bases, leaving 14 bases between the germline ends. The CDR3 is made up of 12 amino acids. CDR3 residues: CASSPPQGYNTF. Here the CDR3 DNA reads TGTGCCAGCTCACCCCCCCAGGGTTACAACACCTTC.

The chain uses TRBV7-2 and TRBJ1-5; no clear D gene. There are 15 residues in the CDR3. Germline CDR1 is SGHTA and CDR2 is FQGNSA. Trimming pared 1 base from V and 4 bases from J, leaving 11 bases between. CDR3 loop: CASSLEAEANQPQHF. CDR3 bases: TGTGCCAGCAGCTTAGAGGCGGAAGCGAATCAGCCCCAGCATTTT.

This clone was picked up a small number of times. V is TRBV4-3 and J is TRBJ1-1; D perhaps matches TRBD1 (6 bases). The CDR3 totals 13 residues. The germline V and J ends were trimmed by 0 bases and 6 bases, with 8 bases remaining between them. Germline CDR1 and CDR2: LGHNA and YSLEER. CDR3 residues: CASSQEQGSEAFF. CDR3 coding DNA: TGCGCCAGCAGCCAAGAACAGGGATCTGAAGCTTTCTTT.

The chain's CDR3 is CATSRDLRPDSSTDTQYF. The CDR3 nucleotides are TGTGCCACCAGCAGAGATCTTCGGCCAGACTCTAGCACAGATACGCAGTATTTT. The V and J genes are TRBV15 and TRBJ2-3; D not resolved. V was clipped by 0 bases and J by 0 bases, with 16 bases between them. The CDR3 is 18 residues long. Germline values: CDR1 LNHNV, CDR2 YYDKDF (reference sequence).

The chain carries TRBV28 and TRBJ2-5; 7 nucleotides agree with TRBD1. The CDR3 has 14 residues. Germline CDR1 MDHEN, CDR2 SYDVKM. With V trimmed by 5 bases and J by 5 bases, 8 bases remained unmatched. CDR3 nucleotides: TGTGCCAGCAGTGGGACAGACCTTGGCGAGACCCAGTACTTC. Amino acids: CASSGTDLGETQYF.

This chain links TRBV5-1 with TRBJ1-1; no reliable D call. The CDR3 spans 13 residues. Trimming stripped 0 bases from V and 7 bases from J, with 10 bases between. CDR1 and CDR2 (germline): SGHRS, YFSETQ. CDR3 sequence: CASSLVRDNEAFF. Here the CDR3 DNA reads TGCGCCAGCAGCTTGGTTCGGGATAATGAAGCTTTCTTT.

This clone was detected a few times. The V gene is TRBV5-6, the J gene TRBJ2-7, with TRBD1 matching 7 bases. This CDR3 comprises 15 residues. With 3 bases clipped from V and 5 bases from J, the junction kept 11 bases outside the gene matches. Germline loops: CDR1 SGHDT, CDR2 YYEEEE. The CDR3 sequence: CASSSQTGIGHEQYF. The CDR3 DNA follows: TGTGCCAGCAGCTCGCAGACAGGGATTGGCCACGAGCAGTACTTC.

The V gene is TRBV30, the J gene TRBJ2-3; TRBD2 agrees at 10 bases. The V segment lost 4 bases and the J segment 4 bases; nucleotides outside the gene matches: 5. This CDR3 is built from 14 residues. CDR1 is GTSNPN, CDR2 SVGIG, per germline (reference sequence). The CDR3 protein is CAWTGTSAPDTQYF. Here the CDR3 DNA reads TGTGCCTGGACAGGGACTAGCGCCCCAGATACGCAGTATTTT.

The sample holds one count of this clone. This CDR3 is CASSQGQFTDTQYF. The CDR3 nucleotides read TGTGCCAGCAGCCAAGGACAGTTCACAGATACGCAGTATTTT. The chain has TRBV4-2 and TRBJ2-3, with D maybe TRBD1 (5 bases). The CDR3 extends over 14 amino acids. V shed 1 base and J shed 2 bases, with 7 bases lying between them. The germline gives CDR1 LGHNA, CDR2 YNFKEQ.

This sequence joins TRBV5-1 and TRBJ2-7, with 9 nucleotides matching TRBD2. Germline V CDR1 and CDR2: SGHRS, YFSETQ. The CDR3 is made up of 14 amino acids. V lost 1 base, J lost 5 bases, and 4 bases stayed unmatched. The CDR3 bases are TGCGCCAGCAGCTTGAGGGTAGCGGGAGACGAGCAGTACTTC. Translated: CASSLRVAGDEQYF. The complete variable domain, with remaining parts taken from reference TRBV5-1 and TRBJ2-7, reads KAGVTQTPRYLIKTRGQQVTLSCSPISGHRSVSWYQQTPGQGLQFLFEYFSETQRNKGNFPGRFSGRQFSNSRSEMNVSTLELGDSALYLCASSLRVAGDEQYFGPGTRLTVT.

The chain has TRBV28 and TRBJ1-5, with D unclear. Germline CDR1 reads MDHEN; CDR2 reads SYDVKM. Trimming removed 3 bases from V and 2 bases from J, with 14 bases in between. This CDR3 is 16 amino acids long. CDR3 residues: CASSFKFIGGNQPQHF. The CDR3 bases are TGTGCCAGCAGTTTTAAATTTATCGGGGGCAATCAGCCCCAGCATTTT.

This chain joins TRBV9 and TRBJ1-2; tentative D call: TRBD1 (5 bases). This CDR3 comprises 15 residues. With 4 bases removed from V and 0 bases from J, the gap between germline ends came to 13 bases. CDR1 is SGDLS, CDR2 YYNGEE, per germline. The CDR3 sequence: CASSLGRGANYGYTF. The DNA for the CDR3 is TGTGCCAGCAGCCTCGGGAGGGGAGCTAACTATGGCTACACCTTC.

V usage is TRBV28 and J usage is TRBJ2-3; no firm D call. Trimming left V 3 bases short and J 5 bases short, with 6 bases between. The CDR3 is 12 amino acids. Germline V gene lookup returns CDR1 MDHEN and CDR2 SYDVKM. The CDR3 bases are TGTGCCAGCAGTTTGAACTTAGATACGCAGTATTTT. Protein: CASSLNLDTQYF. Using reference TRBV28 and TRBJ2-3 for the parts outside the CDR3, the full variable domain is DVKVTQSSRYLVKRTGEKVFLECVQDMDHENMFWYRQDPGLGLRLIYFSYDVKMKEKGDIPEGYSVSREKKERFSLILESASTNQTSMYLCASSLNLDTQYFGPGTRLTVL.

The CDR3 region has the DNA TGTGCCAGCAGTTTGGGACAGGGGAATTGGGAGACCCAGTACTTC. This gives the protein CASSLGQGNWETQYF. This sequence joins TRBV28 and TRBJ2-5; 10 nucleotides align to TRBD1. Germline trimming cut 3 bases from V and 5 bases from J; bases unmatched to any gene: 6. Germline assignment: CDR1 MDHEN and CDR2 SYDVKM. The CDR3 loop spans 15 amino acids.

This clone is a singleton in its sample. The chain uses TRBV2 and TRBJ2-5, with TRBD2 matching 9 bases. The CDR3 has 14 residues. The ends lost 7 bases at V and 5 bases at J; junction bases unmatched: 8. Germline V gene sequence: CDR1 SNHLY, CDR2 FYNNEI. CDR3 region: CASNRGGADETQYF. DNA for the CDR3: TGTGCCAGCAATCGCGGGGGGGCCGATGAGACCCAGTACTTC.

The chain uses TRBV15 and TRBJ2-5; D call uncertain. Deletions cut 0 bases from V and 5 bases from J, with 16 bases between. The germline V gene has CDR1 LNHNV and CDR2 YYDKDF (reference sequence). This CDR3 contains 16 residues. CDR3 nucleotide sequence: TGTGCCACCAGCAGAGACGAGACCCCGGAGTGGGAGACCCAGTACTTC. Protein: CATSRDETPEWETQYF.

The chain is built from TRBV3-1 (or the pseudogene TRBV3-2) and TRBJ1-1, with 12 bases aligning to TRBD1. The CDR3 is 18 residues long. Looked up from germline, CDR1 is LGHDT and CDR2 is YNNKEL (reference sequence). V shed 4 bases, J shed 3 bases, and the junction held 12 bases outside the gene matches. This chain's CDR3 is CASSPSPGTGGRYTEAFF. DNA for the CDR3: TGTGCCAGCAGCCCCAGCCCCGGGACAGGGGGCAGGTACACTGAAGCTTTCTTT.

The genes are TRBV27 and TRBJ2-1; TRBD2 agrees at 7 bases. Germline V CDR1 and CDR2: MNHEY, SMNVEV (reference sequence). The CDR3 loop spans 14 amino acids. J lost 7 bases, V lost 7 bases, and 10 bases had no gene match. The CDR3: CASTDTGTKNEQFF. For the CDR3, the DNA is TGTGCCAGCACCGACACCGGGACTAAAAATGAGCAGTTCTTC.

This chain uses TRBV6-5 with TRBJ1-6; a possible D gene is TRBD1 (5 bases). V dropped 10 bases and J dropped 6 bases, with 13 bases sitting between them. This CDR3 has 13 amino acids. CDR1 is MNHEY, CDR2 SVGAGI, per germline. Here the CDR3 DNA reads TGTGCCACCACGGGGGGGGGTAATTCACCCCTCCACTTT. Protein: CATTGGGNSPLHF.

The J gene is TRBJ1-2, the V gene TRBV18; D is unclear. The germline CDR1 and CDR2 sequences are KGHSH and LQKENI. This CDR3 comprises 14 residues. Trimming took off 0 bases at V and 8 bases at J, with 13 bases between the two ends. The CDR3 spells CASSPPFAAGGYTF. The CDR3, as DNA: TGTGCCAGCTCACCACCCTTCGCTGCGGGAGGCTACACCTTC.

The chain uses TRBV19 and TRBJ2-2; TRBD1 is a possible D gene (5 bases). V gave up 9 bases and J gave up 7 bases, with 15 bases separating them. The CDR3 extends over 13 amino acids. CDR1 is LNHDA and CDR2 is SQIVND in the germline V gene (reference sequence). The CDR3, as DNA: TGTGCCAGCACTGACAGAAACGTCGGGGAGCTGTTTTTT. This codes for CASTDRNVGELFF.

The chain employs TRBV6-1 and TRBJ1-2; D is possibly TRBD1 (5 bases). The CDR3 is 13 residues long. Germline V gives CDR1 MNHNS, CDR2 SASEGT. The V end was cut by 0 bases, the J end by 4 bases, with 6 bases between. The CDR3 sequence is CASSEAGLYGYTF. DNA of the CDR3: TGTGCCAGCAGTGAAGCGGGGCTCTATGGCTACACCTTC.

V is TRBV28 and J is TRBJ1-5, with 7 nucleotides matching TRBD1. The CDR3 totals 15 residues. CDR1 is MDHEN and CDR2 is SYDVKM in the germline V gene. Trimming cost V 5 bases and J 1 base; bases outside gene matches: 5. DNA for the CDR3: TGTGCCAGCAGTCTACTACAGGGGAGCAATCAGCCCCAGCATTTT. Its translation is CASSLLQGSNQPQHF.

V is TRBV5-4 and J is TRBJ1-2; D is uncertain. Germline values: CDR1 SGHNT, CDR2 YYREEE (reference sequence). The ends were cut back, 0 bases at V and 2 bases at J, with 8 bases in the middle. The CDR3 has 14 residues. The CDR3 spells CASSLAQVNYGYTF. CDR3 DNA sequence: TGTGCCAGCAGCTTGGCGCAGGTGAACTATGGCTACACCTTC.

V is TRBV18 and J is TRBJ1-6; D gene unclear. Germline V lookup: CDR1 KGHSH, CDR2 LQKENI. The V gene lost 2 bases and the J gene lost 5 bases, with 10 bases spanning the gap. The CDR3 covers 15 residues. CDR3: CASSPIGTNNSPLHF. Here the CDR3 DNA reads TGTGCCAGCTCACCAATAGGTACTAATAATTCACCCCTCCACTTT.

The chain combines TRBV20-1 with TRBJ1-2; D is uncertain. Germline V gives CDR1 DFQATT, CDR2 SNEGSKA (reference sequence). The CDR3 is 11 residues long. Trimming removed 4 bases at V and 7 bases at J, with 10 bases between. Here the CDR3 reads CSANPYGGYTF. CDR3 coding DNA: TGCAGTGCTAACCCCTACGGTGGCTACACCTTC.